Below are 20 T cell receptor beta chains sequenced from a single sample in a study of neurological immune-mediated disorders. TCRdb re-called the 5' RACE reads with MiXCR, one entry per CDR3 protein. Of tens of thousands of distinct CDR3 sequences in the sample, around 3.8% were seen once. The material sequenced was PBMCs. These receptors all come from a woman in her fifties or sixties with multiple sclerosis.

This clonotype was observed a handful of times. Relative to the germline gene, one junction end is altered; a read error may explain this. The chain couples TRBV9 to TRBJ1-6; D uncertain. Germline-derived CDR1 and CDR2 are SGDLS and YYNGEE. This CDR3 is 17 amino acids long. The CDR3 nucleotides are TGTGCCAGCAGCGTAGCTGGGTTTCGGTCCTATAATTCACCCCTCAACTTT. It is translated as CASSVAGFRSYNSPLNF.

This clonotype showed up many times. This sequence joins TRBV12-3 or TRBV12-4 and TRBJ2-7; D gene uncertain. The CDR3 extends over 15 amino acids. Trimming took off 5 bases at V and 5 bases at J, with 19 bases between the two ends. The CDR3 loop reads CASSLVRTLSDEQYF. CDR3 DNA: TGTGCCAGCAGTCTGGTTAGGACGCTGTCCGACGAGCAGTACTTC.

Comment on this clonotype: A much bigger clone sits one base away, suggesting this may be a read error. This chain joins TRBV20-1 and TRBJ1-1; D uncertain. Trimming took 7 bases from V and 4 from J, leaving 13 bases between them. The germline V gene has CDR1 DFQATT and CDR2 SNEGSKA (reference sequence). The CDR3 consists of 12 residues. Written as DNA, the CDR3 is TGCAGTGGAGATAAAACGGGCACTGAAGCTTTCTTT. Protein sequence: CSGDKTGTEAFF.

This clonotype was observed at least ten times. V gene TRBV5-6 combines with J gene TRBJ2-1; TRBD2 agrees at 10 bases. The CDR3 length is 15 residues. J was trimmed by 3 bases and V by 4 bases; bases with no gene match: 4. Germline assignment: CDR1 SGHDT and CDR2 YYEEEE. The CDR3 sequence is CASSRTSGIYNEQFF. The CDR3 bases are TGTGCCAGCAGCAGGACTAGCGGCATCTACAATGAGCAGTTCTTC. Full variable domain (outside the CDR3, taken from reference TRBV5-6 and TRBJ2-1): DAGVTQSPTHLIKTRGQQVTLRCSPKSGHDTVSWYQQALGQGPQFIFQYYEEEERQRGNFPDRFSGHQFPNYSSELNVNALLLGDSALYLCASSRTSGIYNEQFFGPGTRLTVL.

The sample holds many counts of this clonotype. The CDR3 sequence: CASSLDSGALGETQYF. CDR3 DNA: TGTGCCAGCAGCTTAGATTCGGGAGCTCTCGGGGAGACCCAGTACTTC. This chain links TRBV7-6 with TRBJ2-5; tentative D call: TRBD2 (6 bases). In germline, CDR1 is SGHVS, CDR2 FNYEAQ. The CDR3 loop spans 16 amino acids. V shed 1 base and J shed 5 bases, with 17 bases lying between them.

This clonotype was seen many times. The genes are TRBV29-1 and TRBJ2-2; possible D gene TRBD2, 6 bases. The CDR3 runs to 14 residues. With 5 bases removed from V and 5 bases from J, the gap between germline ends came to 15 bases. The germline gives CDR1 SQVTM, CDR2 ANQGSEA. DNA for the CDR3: TGCAGCGTTCGGAGACTAGAACGGACCGGGGAGCTGTTTTTT. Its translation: CSVRRLERTGELFF.

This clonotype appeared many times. CDR3 DNA: TGTGCCAGCAGTTCACAGGGAAGGGGGGAGACCCAGTACTTC. Its translation: CASSSQGRGETQYF. The chain employs TRBV12-3 or TRBV12-4 and TRBJ2-5; D is possibly TRBD1 (6 bases). V dropped 4 bases and J dropped 5 bases, with 14 bases sitting between them. The CDR3 is 14 residues long.

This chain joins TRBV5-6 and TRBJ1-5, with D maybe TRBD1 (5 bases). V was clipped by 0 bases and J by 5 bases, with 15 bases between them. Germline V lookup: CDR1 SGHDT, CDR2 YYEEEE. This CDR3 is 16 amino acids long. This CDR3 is CASSLGSREGDQPQHF. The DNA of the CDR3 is TGTGCCAGCAGCTTGGGGTCCAGGGAAGGGGATCAGCCCCAGCATTTT. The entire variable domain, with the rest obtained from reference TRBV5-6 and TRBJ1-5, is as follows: DAGVTQSPTHLIKTRGQQVTLRCSPKSGHDTVSWYQQALGQGPQFIFQYYEEEERQRGNFPDRFSGHQFPNYSSELNVNALLLGDSALYLCASSLGSREGDQPQHFGDGTRLSIL.

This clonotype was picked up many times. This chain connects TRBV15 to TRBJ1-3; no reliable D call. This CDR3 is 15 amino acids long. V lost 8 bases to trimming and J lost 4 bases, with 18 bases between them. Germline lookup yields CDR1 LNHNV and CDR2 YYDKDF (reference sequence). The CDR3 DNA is TGTGCCACCTCGCAGATGCTGCCGGGGGGAAACACCATATATTTT. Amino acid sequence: CATSQMLPGGNTIYF. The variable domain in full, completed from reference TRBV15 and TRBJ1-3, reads DAMVIQNPRYQVTQFGKPVTLSCSQTLNHNVMYWYQQKSSQAPKLLFHYYDKDFNNEADTPDNFQSRRPNTSFCFLDIRSPGLGDTAMYLCATSQMLPGGNTIYFGEGSWLTVV.

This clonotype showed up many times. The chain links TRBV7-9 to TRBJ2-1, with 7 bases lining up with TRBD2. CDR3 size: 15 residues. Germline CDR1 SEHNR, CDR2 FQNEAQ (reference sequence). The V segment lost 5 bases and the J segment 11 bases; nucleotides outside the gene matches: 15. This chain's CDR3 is CASSVGREFMDQQFF. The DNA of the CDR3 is TGTGCCAGCAGCGTCGGGCGGGAGTTTATGGACCAGCAGTTCTTC. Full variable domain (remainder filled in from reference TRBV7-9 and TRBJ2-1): DTGVSQNPRHKITKRGQNVTFRCDPISEHNRLYWYRQTLGQGPEFLTYFQNEAQLEKSRLLSDRFSAERPKGSFSTLEIQRTEQGDSAMYLCASSVGREFMDQQFFGPGTRLTVL.

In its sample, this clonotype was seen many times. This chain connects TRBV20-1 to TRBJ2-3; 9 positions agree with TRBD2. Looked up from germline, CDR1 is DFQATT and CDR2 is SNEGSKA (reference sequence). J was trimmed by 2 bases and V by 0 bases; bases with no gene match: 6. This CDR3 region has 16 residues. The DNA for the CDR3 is TGCAGTGCTAGAGATCGAAGACTAGCGGCCACAGATACGCAGTATTTT. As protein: CSARDRRLAATDTQYF.

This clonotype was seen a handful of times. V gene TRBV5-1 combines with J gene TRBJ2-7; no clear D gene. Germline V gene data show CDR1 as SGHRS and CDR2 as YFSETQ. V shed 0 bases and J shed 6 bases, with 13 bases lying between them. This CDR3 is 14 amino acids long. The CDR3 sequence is CASSLARGLGEQYF. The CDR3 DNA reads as TGCGCCAGCAGCTTGGCCAGAGGTTTGGGCGAGCAGTACTTC.

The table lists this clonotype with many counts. The CDR3 region has the DNA TGTGCCAGCAGTTTTATGTCTGAAGCTTTCTTT. As protein: CASSFMSEAFF. The gene calls are TRBV12-3 or TRBV12-4 and TRBJ1-1; D is undetermined. V lost 3 bases and J 6 bases, leaving 5 bases between the germline ends. This CDR3 has 11 amino acids.

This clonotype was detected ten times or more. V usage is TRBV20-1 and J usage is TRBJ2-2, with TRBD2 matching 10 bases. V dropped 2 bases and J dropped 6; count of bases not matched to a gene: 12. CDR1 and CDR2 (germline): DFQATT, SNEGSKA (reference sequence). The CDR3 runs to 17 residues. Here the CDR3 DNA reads TGCAGTGCTAGAAAGGCTAGCGGGAGACCCCGGTCCGGGGAGCTGTTTTTT. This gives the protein CSARKASGRPRSGELFF.

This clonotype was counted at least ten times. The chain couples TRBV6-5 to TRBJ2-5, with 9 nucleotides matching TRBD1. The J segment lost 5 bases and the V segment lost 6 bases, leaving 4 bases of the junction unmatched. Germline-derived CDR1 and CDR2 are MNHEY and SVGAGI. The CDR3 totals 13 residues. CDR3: CASSDDRGETQYF. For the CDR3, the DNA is TGTGCCAGCAGCGACGACAGGGGGGAGACCCAGTACTTC.

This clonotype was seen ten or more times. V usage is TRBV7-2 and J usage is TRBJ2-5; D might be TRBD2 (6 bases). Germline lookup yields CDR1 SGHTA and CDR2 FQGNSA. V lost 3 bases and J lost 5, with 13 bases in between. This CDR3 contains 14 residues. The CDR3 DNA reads TGTGCCAGCAGCTTCCAGGGAGGCTGGGAGACCCAGTACTTC. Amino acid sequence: CASSFQGGWETQYF. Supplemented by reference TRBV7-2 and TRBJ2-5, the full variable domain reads GAGVSQSPSNKVTEKGKDVELRCDPISGHTALYWYRQSLGQGLEFLIYFQGNSAPDKSGLPSDRFSAERTGGSVSTLTIQRTQQEDSAVYLCASSFQGGWETQYFGPGTRLLVL.

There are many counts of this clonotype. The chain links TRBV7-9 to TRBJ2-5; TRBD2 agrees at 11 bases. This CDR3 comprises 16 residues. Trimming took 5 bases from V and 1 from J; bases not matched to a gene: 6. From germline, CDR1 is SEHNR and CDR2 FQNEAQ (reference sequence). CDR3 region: CASSPGTSGSQETQYF. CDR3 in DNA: TGTGCCAGCAGCCCGGGGACTAGCGGTAGCCAAGAGACCCAGTACTTC.

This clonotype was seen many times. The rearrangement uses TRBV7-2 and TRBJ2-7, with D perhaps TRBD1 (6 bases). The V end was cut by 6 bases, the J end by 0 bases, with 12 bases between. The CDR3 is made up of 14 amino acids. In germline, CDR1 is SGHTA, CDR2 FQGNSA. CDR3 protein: CASRRQAGSYEQYF. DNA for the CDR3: TGTGCCAGCAGAAGACAGGCAGGCTCCTACGAGCAGTACTTC.

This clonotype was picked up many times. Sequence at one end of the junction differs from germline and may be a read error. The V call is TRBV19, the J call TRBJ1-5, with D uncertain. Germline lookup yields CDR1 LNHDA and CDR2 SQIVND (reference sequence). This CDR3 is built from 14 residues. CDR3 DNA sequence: TGTGCCAGTACCCCGAGGCCCGGGGATCAGCCCCAGAATTTT. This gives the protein CASTPRPGDQPQNF. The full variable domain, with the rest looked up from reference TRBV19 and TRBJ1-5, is DGGITQSPKYLFRKEGQNVTLSCEQNLNHDAMYWYRQDPGQGLRLIYYSQIVNDFQKGDIAEGYSVSREKKESFPLTVTSAQKNPTAFYLCASTPRPGDQPQNFGDGTRLSIL.

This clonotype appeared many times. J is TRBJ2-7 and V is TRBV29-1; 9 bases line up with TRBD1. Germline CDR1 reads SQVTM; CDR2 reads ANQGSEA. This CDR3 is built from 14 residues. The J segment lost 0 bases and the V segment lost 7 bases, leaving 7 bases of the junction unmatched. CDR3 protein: CSATDRGGSYEQYF. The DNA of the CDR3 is TGCAGCGCAACTGACAGGGGGGGCTCCTACGAGCAGTACTTC.